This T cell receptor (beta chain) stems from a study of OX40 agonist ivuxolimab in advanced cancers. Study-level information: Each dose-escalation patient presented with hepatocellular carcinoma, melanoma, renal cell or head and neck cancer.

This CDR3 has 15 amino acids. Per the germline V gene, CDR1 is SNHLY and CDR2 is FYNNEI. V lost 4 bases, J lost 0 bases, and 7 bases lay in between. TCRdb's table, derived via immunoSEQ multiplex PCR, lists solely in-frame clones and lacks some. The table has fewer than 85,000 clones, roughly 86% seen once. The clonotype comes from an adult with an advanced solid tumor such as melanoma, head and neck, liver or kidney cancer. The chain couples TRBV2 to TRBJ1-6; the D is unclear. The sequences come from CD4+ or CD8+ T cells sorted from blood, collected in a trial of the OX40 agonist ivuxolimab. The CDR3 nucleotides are TGTGCCAGCAGTGTAGAAAGCTCCTATAATTCACCCCTCCACTTT. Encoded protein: CASSVESSYNSPLHF.